These 31 T cell receptor beta chains were all obtained from the same sample, sequenced in a study of T cell changes during pregnancy in multiple sclerosis. The data were produced by immunoSEQ multiplex PCR, yet TCRdb's version contains in-frame clones alone and is incomplete. This table holds tens of thousands of clones, 85% to 95% found once. The starting material was CD4+ T cells from peripheral blood mononuclear cells, obtained before pregnancy. The receptors were sampled from a female donor with multiple sclerosis, enrolled in a pregnancy study.

The genes are TRBV5-1 and TRBJ1-2; 9 positions match TRBD1. This CDR3 is built from 16 residues. Germline V lookup: CDR1 SGHRS, CDR2 YFSETQ. V shed 4 bases, J shed 2 bases, and the junction held 9 bases outside the gene matches. The CDR3 nucleotides are TGCGCCAGCAGCGCTACAGGGGGCAGGTTGAACTATGGCTACACCTTC. It translates to CASSATGGRLNYGYTF.

The chain uses TRBV28 and TRBJ1-1; D is unresolved. CDR3 length: 15 residues. Germline CDR1 MDHEN, CDR2 SYDVKM. The germline V and J ends were trimmed by 5 bases and 5 bases, with 18 bases remaining between them. In nucleotides, the CDR3 is TGTGCCAGCAGTCCCCGACTGATTACGAGAACTGAAGCTTTCTTT. This sequence encodes CASSPRLITRTEAFF.

This chain connects TRBV5-1 to TRBJ2-5; TRBD2 agrees at 10 bases. The CDR3 totals 17 residues. With 4 bases clipped from V and 2 bases from J, the junction kept 11 bases outside the gene matches. Germline CDR1 SGHRS, CDR2 YFSETQ. The CDR3 bases are TGCGCCAGCAGCCCCTTGCGGACTAGCGGAGGGCAAGAGACCCAGTACTTC. Protein product: CASSPLRTSGGQETQYF.

This clone has a handful of counts. The chain couples TRBV28 to TRBJ1-1; 7 bases line up with TRBD1. V lost 5 bases to trimming and J lost 4 bases; unmatched junction nucleotides: 13. The germline CDR1 and CDR2 sequences are MDHEN and SYDVKM. The CDR3 has 16 residues. The CDR3 loop is CASSPSTGFGGTEAFF. In DNA form, the CDR3 reads TGTGCCAGCAGTCCCTCGACAGGGTTTGGGGGCACTGAAGCTTTCTTT.

The chain couples TRBV2 to TRBJ2-7; 7 bases align to TRBD1. Germline-derived CDR1 and CDR2 are SNHLY and FYNNEI. Trimming removed 5 bases from V and 4 bases from J; junction bases left unmatched: 2. The CDR3 covers 12 residues. CDR3 loop: CASSSQGYEQYF. DNA for the CDR3: TGTGCCAGCAGTTCACAGGGGTACGAGCAGTACTTC.

The chain uses TRBV19 and TRBJ2-7; TRBD2 matches 12 bases. CDR3 length: 17 amino acids. V gave up 10 bases and J gave up 7 bases; unmatched junction bases: 20. Germline V gene lookup returns CDR1 LNHDA and CDR2 SQIVND (reference sequence). The CDR3 DNA reads TGTGCCAACCCAGACAGGGTGCTAGCGGGAGGGCCAGATGAGCAGTACTTC. Residues: CANPDRVLAGGPDEQYF.

The J gene is TRBJ2-2, the V gene TRBV6-6; maybe TRBD2 (5 bases). Germline loops: CDR1 MNHNY, CDR2 SVGAGI (reference sequence). Trimming removed 2 bases at V and 3 bases at J, with 13 bases between. This CDR3 is built from 16 residues. The CDR3 spells CASSYERPQYTGELFF. The CDR3 DNA is TGTGCCAGCAGTTACGAGCGGCCACAATACACCGGGGAGCTGTTTTTT.

The chain is built from TRBV30 and TRBJ1-4; TRBD1 matches 8 bases. V dropped 2 bases and J dropped 6; count of bases not matched to a gene: 11. Per the germline V gene, CDR1 is GTSNPN and CDR2 is SVGIG (reference sequence). There are 16 residues in the CDR3. The CDR3 reads CAWSSPTGGGHEKLFF. For the CDR3, the DNA is TGTGCCTGGAGTTCGCCCACAGGGGGAGGGCATGAAAAACTGTTTTTT.

The chain carries TRBV30 and TRBJ1-2, with 10 bases lining up with TRBD1. This CDR3 comprises 15 residues. Trimming at V came to 5 bases and at J to 6 bases, leaving 12 bases not matched to a gene. Germline assignment: CDR1 GTSNPN and CDR2 SVGIG (reference sequence). The CDR3 nucleotides read TGTGCCTGGGTCTGGACCCTAGGGACAGGGGATGGCTACACCTTC. Translated: CAWVWTLGTGDGYTF.

The chain uses TRBV7-9 and TRBJ1-1; weak D call: TRBD1 (5 bases). This CDR3 region has 14 residues. Germline CDR1 is SEHNR and CDR2 is FQNEAQ (reference sequence). V shed 2 bases and J shed 7 bases, with 14 bases lying between them. CDR3 DNA: TGTGCCAGCAGCTTACCCCTAGGCACAGGTGAAGCTTTCTTT. It encodes CASSLPLGTGEAFF.

The table lists this clone with a few counts. This sequence joins TRBV5-4 and TRBJ1-1; D is perhaps TRBD1 (5 bases). This CDR3 has 14 residues. V shed 1 base and J shed 4 bases, with 11 bases lying between them. In germline, CDR1 is SGHNT, CDR2 YYREEE (reference sequence). DNA of the CDR3: TGTGCCAGCAGCTTGTTAGGGACTGGCACTGAAGCTTTCTTT. Its protein is CASSLLGTGTEAFF.

The chain carries TRBV7-9 and TRBJ2-7; 7 nucleotides match TRBD1. This CDR3 comprises 15 residues. The germline V gene encodes CDR1 SEHNR and CDR2 FQNEAQ (reference sequence). V lost 4 bases to trimming and J lost 2 bases; unmatched junction nucleotides: 8. CDR3 amino acids: CASSSDGTATYEQYF. CDR3 in DNA: TGTGCCAGCAGCTCAGATGGGACAGCTACCTACGAGCAGTACTTC.

This chain links TRBV5-1 with TRBJ2-1; 7 nucleotides line up with TRBD2. The CDR3 sequence is 15 residues long. Germline V lookup: CDR1 SGHRS, CDR2 YFSETQ. V trimming: 4 bases; J trimming: 3 bases; junction bases outside the gene matches: 7. The CDR3 region has the DNA TGCGCCAGCAGCCTAAGCGGGAATCTCTACAATGAGCAGTTCTTC. This encodes CASSLSGNLYNEQFF.

The sample holds one count of this clone. DNA of the CDR3: TGCGCCAGCAGTTTCCAAATGACTAGCGGGCGCACAGATACGCAGTATTTT. This codes for CASSFQMTSGRTDTQYF. V gene TRBV5-1 combines with J gene TRBJ2-3; the match to TRBD2 covers 10 bases. Germline lookup yields CDR1 SGHRS and CDR2 YFSETQ. The length of the CDR3 is 17 residues. The V and J ends lost 5 bases and 1 base, in that order; junction bases with no gene match: 10.

V is TRBV28 and J is TRBJ2-1, with 8 bases identical to TRBD2. The V gene end was trimmed by 10 bases and the J gene end by 7 bases; junction bases not matched to a gene: 15. The CDR3 contains 15 residues. CDR1 MDHEN and CDR2 SYDVKM come from the germline V gene. CDR3: CATTRTGGRLNEQFF. The CDR3 DNA follows: TGTGCCACGACGAGGACGGGCGGGAGGTTGAATGAGCAGTTCTTC. The complete variable domain, with remaining parts taken from reference TRBV28 and TRBJ2-1, reads DVKVTQSSRYLVKRTGEKVFLECVQDMDHENMFWYRQDPGLGLRLIYFSYDVKMKEKGDIPEGYSVSREKKERFSLILESASTNQTSMYLCATTRTGGRLNEQFFGPGTRLTVL.

V and J are TRBV4-1 and TRBJ2-1; 14 bases are shared with TRBD2. V shed 7 bases and J 9 bases; nucleotides not matched to a gene: 14. The CDR3 consists of 17 residues. Germline V gene lookup returns CDR1 MGHRA and CDR2 YSYEKL. The CDR3 protein is CASISDPGTSGRSEQFF. In DNA, the CDR3 is TGCGCCAGCATTTCTGATCCGGGGACTAGCGGGAGAAGTGAGCAGTTCTTC.

The V and J genes are TRBV7-2 and TRBJ2-1; 7 bases map to TRBD2. The CDR3 totals 17 residues. The J segment lost 4 bases and the V segment lost 2 bases, leaving 11 bases of the junction unmatched. Per the germline V gene, CDR1 is SGHTA and CDR2 is FQGNSA. CDR3 protein: CASSLRAGGFLYNEQFF. CDR3 DNA sequence: TGTGCCAGCAGCTTACGGGCCGGGGGGTTCTTATACAATGAGCAGTTCTTC.

V usage is TRBV13 and J usage is TRBJ2-3; 10 nucleotides line up with TRBD2. Germline loops: CDR1 PRHDT, CDR2 FYEKMQ (reference sequence). The CDR3 has 17 residues. J gave up 2 bases and V 4 bases, and 9 bases lay outside the gene matches. CDR3 sequence: CASSYLPGLANTDTQYF. DNA for the CDR3: TGTGCCAGCAGCTACCTTCCGGGACTAGCGAACACAGATACGCAGTATTTT.

In the case of this clone: Mismatch with germline at one junction end may stem from a read error. This chain links TRBV7-6 with TRBJ2-5; D possibly corresponds to TRBD2 (7 bases). Germline V lookup: CDR1 SGHVS, CDR2 FNYEAQ. The CDR3 is 16 residues long. CDR3 DNA sequence: TGTGCCAGCACCTTACTGGGGGCGGGAGAGTTAGAGACCCAGTACTTC. Translated: CASTLLGAGELETQYF.

The rearrangement uses TRBV6-1 and TRBJ2-7; 7 bases map to TRBD2. This CDR3 contains 14 residues. V lost 8 bases and J lost 3; bases outside the gene matches: 10. CDR1 and CDR2 (germline): MNHNS, SASEGT. CDR3 sequence reads: CASVEGGSLYEQYF. CDR3 sequence (DNA): TGTGCCAGCGTCGAGGGAGGGTCTCTCTACGAGCAGTACTTC.

This sequence joins TRBV5-1 and TRBJ2-7, with D unclear. Trimming shortened V by 0 bases and J by 5 bases, and 6 bases separated the two germline ends. This CDR3 is 12 amino acids long. Germline-derived CDR1 and CDR2 are SGHRS and YFSETQ. The CDR3 nucleotides read TGCGCCAGCAGCTTGGGACACAACGAGCAGTACTTC. Translation: CASSLGHNEQYF.

The chain employs TRBV28 and TRBJ2-1; 15 bases match TRBD2. After removal of 2 bases from V and 8 bases from J, the junction contained 4 bases not matched to a gene. The CDR3 extends over 16 amino acids. CDR1 and CDR2 (germline): MDHEN, SYDVKM. DNA for the CDR3: TGTGCCAGCAGTTTAGGACTAGCGGGAGGGCCTCATGAGCAGTTCTTC. This codes for CASSLGLAGGPHEQFF.

V is TRBV5-8 and J is TRBJ1-4; no firm D call. The length of the CDR3 is 15 residues. Trimming took off 1 base at V and 5 bases at J, with 12 bases between the two ends. Germline loops: CDR1 SGHTS, CDR2 YDEGEE. The CDR3 region is CASSLKGVGNEKLFF. Here the CDR3 DNA reads TGTGCCAGCAGCTTGAAAGGAGTTGGGAATGAAAAACTGTTTTTT.

The CDR3 reads CASSSRGTNEQFF. Here the CDR3 DNA reads TGTGCCAGCAGCTCCAGGGGCACCAATGAGCAGTTCTTC. The chain joins TRBV5-6 to TRBJ2-1; D might be TRBD1 (6 bases). The ends were cut back, 3 bases at V and 6 bases at J, with 10 bases in the middle. Germline loops: CDR1 SGHDT, CDR2 YYEEEE. This CDR3 is built from 13 residues.

The rearrangement uses TRBV5-1 and TRBJ2-3; the match to TRBD2 covers 7 bases. The germline gives CDR1 SGHRS, CDR2 YFSETQ. V shed 0 bases and J 2 bases; nucleotides not matched to a gene: 3. This CDR3 comprises 15 residues. CDR3 nucleotide sequence: TGCGCCAGCAGCTTGGCCAGCGGGGCCACAGATACGCAGTATTTT. Protein product: CASSLASGATDTQYF.

J is TRBJ1-3 and V is TRBV29-1; a possible D gene is TRBD1 (5 bases). CDR3 length equals 12 residues. Germline V lookup: CDR1 SQVTM, CDR2 ANQGSEA. V gave up 4 bases and J gave up 6 bases, with 10 bases separating them. This CDR3 is CSVVAGQNTIYF. Here the CDR3 DNA reads TGCAGCGTTGTGGCAGGGCAAAACACCATATATTTT.

The chain links TRBV6-1 to TRBJ2-1; TRBD2 matches at 11 bases. Trimming cost V 5 bases and J 4 bases; bases outside gene matches: 1. The CDR3 extends over 14 amino acids. Germline V lookup: CDR1 MNHNS, CDR2 SASEGT. CDR3 nucleotide sequence: TGTGCCAGCAGTCCTAGCGGGGGGTACAATGAGCAGTTCTTC. Translating it yields CASSPSGGYNEQFF.

This clone has more than one count but fewer than ten. The rearrangement joins TRBV19 to TRBJ2-2; a possible D gene is TRBD1 (5 bases). Trimming took 3 bases from V and 1 from J, leaving 12 bases between them. Germline V gene lookup returns CDR1 LNHDA and CDR2 SQIVND (reference sequence). There are 16 residues in the CDR3. The CDR3 nucleotides read TGTGCCAGTAGTATGTATTCAGGGTTGAACACCGGGGAGCTGTTTTTT. It codes for CASSMYSGLNTGELFF.

The chain couples TRBV12-5 to TRBJ2-2; D ambiguous. This CDR3 is 12 amino acids long. The germline V gene has CDR1 LGHNT and CDR2 FRNRAP. CDR3 in amino acids: CASRHSTGELFF. The CDR3 nucleotides read TGTGCCTCCCGACATTCCACCGGGGAGCTGTTTTTT.

The chain uses TRBV6-1 and TRBJ1-1; a weak D match, TRBD1 (6 bases). In germline, CDR1 is MNHNS, CDR2 SASEGT. Between the trimmed V and J ends, which lost 2 bases and 5 bases, there was a span of 12 bases. This CDR3 has 14 amino acids. CDR3 protein: CASSEYQGGTEAFF. CDR3 bases: TGTGCCAGCAGTGAATATCAAGGGGGAACTGAAGCTTTCTTT.

This clone appeared a few times. The rearrangement joins TRBV28 to TRBJ1-2; perhaps TRBD1 as D (5 bases). The CDR3 spans 13 residues. Germline V gene data show CDR1 as MDHEN and CDR2 as SYDVKM. V dropped 8 bases and J dropped 4 bases, with 14 bases sitting between them. The CDR3 spells CASHTDSAYGYTF. CDR3 nucleotides: TGTGCCAGCCATACCGACAGCGCCTATGGCTACACCTTC.